The present TCR beta chain was sequenced within a study of blood T cell repertoires in COVID-19. Data came from immunoSEQ multiplex PCR; TCRdb stores just in-frame clones and leaves some out. The sample has under 150,000 clones, 84% seen once; the top ten hold over 10%. The V end was cut by 6 bases, the J end by 4 bases, with 12 bases between. The CDR3 totals 14 residues. Germline-derived CDR1 and CDR2 are LGHDT and YNNKEL (reference sequence). This TCR was sampled from a human donor in a cohort sampled during active COVID-19. Sequencing was done on a sample of peripheral blood. This rearrangement joins TRBV3-1 (or the pseudogene TRBV3-2) to TRBJ2-2; D perhaps matches TRBD2 (5 bases). The CDR3 DNA sequence: TGTGCCAGCAGGCCGGGAAGGACCACCGGGGAGCTGTTTTTT. Encoded protein: CASRPGRTTGELFF.